This T cell receptor beta chain was retrieved from a study of blood T cell repertoires in COVID-19. Looking at the study overall: Spain, Italy and the United States supplied samples that represented acute and convalescent COVID-19. Nucleic acid was either cDNA or gDNA, and it came from T cells, B-cell-depleted T cells, or PBMCs.

The CDR3 is 16 amino acids. The J segment lost 5 bases and the V segment lost 1 base, leaving 8 bases of the junction unmatched. CDR1 and CDR2 (germline): SGHRS, YFSETQ. Study processing details: How many nucleated cells were present was estimated from reference gene primer amplification. Clones were read by immunoSEQ multiplex PCR, and TCRdb kept only the in-frame ones, dropping some. The D gene and trimming were derived from the DNA, and the V and J assignments and clone size from that table. The sample shows some 17,000 clones, about 90% of them seen only once. Sequencing used peripheral blood. This sequence was found in a man aged 50 to 59 with active COVID-19. The chain has TRBV5-1 and TRBJ2-5; 10 bases align to TRBD2. Written as DNA, the CDR3 is TGCGCCAGCAGCTTGACCCCAGCGGGAGGGCGGGAGACCCAGTACTTC. As protein: CASSLTPAGGRETQYF.